These 21 T cell receptor beta chains were all obtained from the same sample, sequenced in a study of T cell repertoires in aging, cancer and after chemotherapy (dated by TCRdb to between 2018 and 2020). TCRdb lists the instrument as Illumina MiSeq. Rearranged TRB sequences spanning V, D and J segments were amplified in a multiplex touch-down PCR with a mixed TRB-A/B primer pool. TCRdb ran its own pipeline on the public reads, namely fastp trimming at Q25 and MiXCR clone calling, and kept in-frame beta chains. Identical CDR3 proteins give one entry, which carries the most common genes and DNA. Recorded for this sample are roughly 520 distinct CDR3 sequences; 27% of them occurred a single time. The ten top clones hold 40% to 50% of the sample. Instead of sorted cells or RNA, genomic DNA extracted from peripheral blood served as the source for amplifying TCR beta rearrangements. The specimen was blood. These receptor sequences come from a human donor with a solid tumor.

This clonotype was counted a few times. V and J are TRBV6-6 and TRBJ2-4, with TRBD1 matching 9 bases. The length of the CDR3 is 14 residues. From germline, CDR1 is MNHNY and CDR2 SVGAGI (reference sequence). V shed 6 bases and J 15 bases; nucleotides not matched to a gene: 15. The CDR3 protein is CASRSPGQGVEWYF. The CDR3 DNA reads as TGTGCCAGCAGAAGCCCGGGACAGGGAGTAGAGTGGTACTTC.

The chain uses TRBV20-1 and TRBJ2-7, with D possibly being TRBD1 (6 bases). This CDR3 has 16 amino acids. V lost 0 bases, J lost 1 base, and 16 bases lay in between. CDR1 and CDR2 from the germline V gene are DFQATT and SNEGSKA (reference sequence). The CDR3 is CSARDHGGLYSYEQYF. The DNA of the CDR3 is TGCAGTGCTAGAGATCATGGGGGCCTTTATTCCTACGAGCAGTACTTC.

This clonotype was seen a few times. The J gene is TRBJ2-2, the V gene TRBV7-2; the D call may be TRBD1 or TRBD2 (5 bases each). Germline CDR1 reads SGHTA; CDR2 reads FQGNSA. The CDR3 length is 15 residues. Trimming took off 2 bases at V and 4 bases at J, with 11 bases between the two ends. This chain's CDR3 is CASSLTGAGTGELFF. CDR3 in DNA: TGTGCCAGCAGCTTAACCGGGGCGGGCACCGGGGAGCTGTTTTTT.

This clonotype was observed a few times. The chain joins TRBV30 to TRBJ2-7, with 9 bases aligning to TRBD2. This CDR3 is 13 amino acids long. V shed 7 bases and J 3 bases; nucleotides not matched to a gene: 7. Germline V CDR1 and CDR2: GTSNPN, SVGIG (reference sequence). The CDR3 nucleotides are TGTGCCTCGGAGGGGCGGGAGGGCTACGAGCAGTACTTC. It specifies CASEGREGYEQYF.

This clonotype is deemed large. This rearrangement joins TRBV30 to TRBJ1-6; D is uncertain. Trimming removed 1 base from V and 0 bases from J, with 10 bases in between. CDR3 size: 16 residues. CDR1 GTSNPN and CDR2 SVGIG come from the germline V gene (reference sequence). The CDR3 sequence: CAWSGRISSYNSPLHF. The CDR3 nucleotides read TGTGCCTGGAGTGGGCGGATTAGCTCCTATAATTCACCCCTCCACTTT.

Within the sample, this clonotype is large. The chain recombines TRBV7-9 with TRBJ1-6; tentative D call: TRBD1 (6 bases). Trimming cost V 5 bases and J 6 bases, with 20 bases left between them. The CDR3 runs to 17 residues. Germline CDR1 SEHNR, CDR2 FQNEAQ (reference sequence). CDR3 loop: CASSTHDRRGFNSPLHF. The CDR3 nucleotides read TGTGCCAGCAGCACCCACGATCGCAGGGGCTTTAATTCACCCCTCCACTTT.

This clonotype is large (0.1 to 1%) by share. CDR3 sequence (DNA): TGTGCCAGCAGCTCCGGGGGTCCAGGGTACTACGAGCAGTACTTC. Translating gives CASSSGGPGYYEQYF. The chain carries TRBV7-9 and TRBJ2-7, with a possible D match to TRBD2 (6 bases). Trimming removed 4 bases at V and 3 bases at J, with 16 bases between. The CDR3 runs to 15 residues. CDR1 SEHNR and CDR2 FQNEAQ come from the germline V gene (reference sequence).

By share, this clonotype ranks as large. This chain links TRBV7-9 with TRBJ2-1; no firm D call. The germline V gene encodes CDR1 SEHNR and CDR2 FQNEAQ (reference sequence). The CDR3 length is 15 residues. The V gene lost 5 bases and the J gene lost 3 bases, with 14 bases spanning the gap. The CDR3 region has the DNA TGTGCCAGCAGCCCCCGGCCCCCGAACTACAATGAGCAGTTCTTC. It translates to CASSPRPPNYNEQFF. Full variable domain (missing parts from reference TRBV7-9 and TRBJ2-1): DTGVSQNPRHKITKRGQNVTFRCDPISEHNRLYWYRQTLGQGPEFLTYFQNEAQLEKSRLLSDRFSAERPKGSFSTLEIQRTEQGDSAMYLCASSPRPPNYNEQFFGPGTRLTVL.

This clonotype was detected only a few times. This chain connects TRBV18 to TRBJ2-7, with TRBD2 identical over 13 bases. CDR3 length: 18 residues. V lost 3 bases to trimming and J lost 1 base; unmatched junction nucleotides: 9. The germline V gene encodes CDR1 KGHSH and CDR2 LQKENI. CDR3 DNA: TGTGCCAGCTCACCGCGCACTAGCGGGGGGGCATCGTCCTACGAGCAGTACTTC. This gives the protein CASSPRTSGGASSYEQYF.

This clonotype was counted between two and nine times. The gene calls are TRBV24-1 and TRBJ2-7, with 9 positions matching TRBD1. Germline V gene sequence: CDR1 KGHDR, CDR2 SFDVKD. The CDR3 length is 15 residues. The J segment lost 1 base and the V segment lost 5 bases, leaving 5 bases of the junction unmatched. The CDR3, as DNA: TGTGCCACCAGTGCCTCCGGGACAGGGTCCTACGAGCAGTACTTC. Residues: CATSASGTGSYEQYF.

The chain has TRBV6-7 and TRBJ1-4; D unclear. TRBV6-7 qualifies as an ORF whose function is uncertain. The V end lost 9 bases, the J end lost 11 bases, and 7 bases lay between the germline ends. The CDR3 has 9 amino acids. CDR3 nucleotides: TGTGCCAGTCCCCATAAACTGTTTTTT. It encodes CASPHKLFF.

A few counts support this clonotype. The chain couples TRBV7-2 to TRBJ2-2; D is perhaps TRBD1 (5 bases). CDR3 length: 14 amino acids. V lost 2 bases to trimming and J lost 4 bases, with 8 bases between them. Germline V gene sequence: CDR1 SGHTA, CDR2 FQGNSA. The CDR3 coding sequence is TGTGCCAGCAGCTTAACAAGGGGCACCGGGGAGCTGTTTTTT. It specifies CASSLTRGTGELFF.

This chain links TRBV20-1 with TRBJ2-3, with D possibly being TRBD1 or TRBD2 (6 bases each). V lost 1 base and J 2 bases, leaving 13 bases between the germline ends. CDR3 length: 15 residues. The germline V gene has CDR1 DFQATT and CDR2 SNEGSKA (reference sequence). CDR3 loop: CSARAGGDNTDTQYF. CDR3 in DNA: TGCAGTGCTAGAGCCGGCGGGGACAACACAGATACGCAGTATTTT.

This clonotype came up a few times. V usage is TRBV6-5 and J usage is TRBJ1-6; possibly TRBD1 for D (5 bases). This CDR3 comprises 18 residues. V was pared by 6 bases and J by 0 bases, with 18 bases between. Germline CDR1 MNHEY, CDR2 SVGAGI. The DNA of the CDR3 is TGTGCCAGCAGCCCTAGTGGGACCGCAAGCTCCTATAATTCACCCCTCCACTTT. Translation: CASSPSGTASSYNSPLHF.

V usage is TRBV10-1 and J usage is TRBJ2-1; 13 bases map to TRBD2. This CDR3 region has 16 residues. Losses at the gene ends were 4 bases for V and 6 bases for J; bases not matched to a gene: 6. The germline V gene has CDR1 WNHNN and CDR2 SYGVQD (reference sequence). The CDR3 nucleotides are TGCGCCAGCAGTGTCCCCGGGACTAGCGGGACCAATGAGCAGTTCTTC. It is translated as CASSVPGTSGTNEQFF.

V is TRBV28 and J is TRBJ2-7; 7 bases align to TRBD1. This CDR3 spans 14 amino acids. Per the germline V gene, CDR1 is MDHEN and CDR2 is SYDVKM. V lost 7 bases, J lost 4 bases, and 10 bases stayed unmatched. The CDR3 is CASTQSGTAYEQYF. The DNA for the CDR3 is TGTGCCAGCACCCAATCCGGGACAGCTTACGAGCAGTACTTC.

This clonotype was detected only a few times. V is TRBV30 and J is TRBJ2-7, with D maybe TRBD1 (6 bases). With 0 bases removed from V and 4 bases from J, the gap between germline ends came to 16 bases. This CDR3 is 15 amino acids long. Germline assignment: CDR1 GTSNPN and CDR2 SVGIG (reference sequence). CDR3 sequence: CAWSVRTGILYEQYF. The CDR3 bases are TGTGCCTGGAGTGTACGAACAGGGATCTTGTACGAGCAGTACTTC.

The genes are TRBV20-1 and TRBJ2-1; TRBD2 is a possible D gene (6 bases). Germline loops: CDR1 DFQATT, CDR2 SNEGSKA (reference sequence). The CDR3 runs 14 residues. The V gene lost 5 bases and the J gene lost 9 bases, with 20 bases spanning the gap. CDR3: CSALRDSPDGEQFF. For the CDR3, the DNA is TGCAGTGCTCTGCGGGACTCCCCAGATGGTGAGCAGTTCTTC.

By sample share, this clonotype is large. V is TRBV19 and J is TRBJ2-7; D is unclear. Germline CDR1 reads LNHDA; CDR2 reads SQIVND (reference sequence). Trimming took 5 bases from V and 4 from J, leaving 15 bases between them. The CDR3 runs to 14 residues. CDR3 sequence reads: CASSGQVGSYEQYF. In DNA form, the CDR3 reads TGTGCCAGTAGTGGGCAGGTGGGGTCTTACGAGCAGTACTTC.

Regarding this clonotype: A much larger clonotype is one base distant, so this may be a read error. The rearrangement uses TRBV19 and TRBJ2-7, with 9 bases aligning to TRBD1. From germline, CDR1 is LNHDA and CDR2 SQIVND (reference sequence). The CDR3 has 15 residues. Trimming removed 6 bases from V and 5 bases from J; junction bases left unmatched: 11. The CDR3 loop is CASSAAGQGPHEQYF. The CDR3 coding sequence is TGTGCCAGTAGCGCGGCGGGACAGGGCCCCCACGAGCAGTACTTC.

V is TRBV7-9 and J is TRBJ1-5; D might be TRBD1 (5 bases). Between the trimmed V and J ends, which lost 8 bases and 6 bases, there was a span of 14 bases. The CDR3 is 13 amino acids. Per germline, CDR1 SEHNR and CDR2 FQNEAQ (reference sequence). The CDR3 bases are TGTGCCAGCTTACAGGACGGGGTTCAGCCCCAGCATTTT. It encodes CASLQDGVQPQHF.